The 2 T cell receptor beta chains in this list originate from one sample, sequenced in a study of early T cells in non-severe SARS-CoV-2 infection. TCRdb re-called the 5' RACE reads through MiXCR, storing one row per CDR3 protein. The sample lists about 97,000 distinct CDR3 sequences, roughly 11% occurring once. Source: whole blood, taken at baseline. The receptors stem from an adult who was a healthcare worker with PCR-confirmed SARS-CoV-2 infection or an uninfected control (not recorded which).

The chain combines TRBV19 with TRBJ2-1, with TRBD2 matching over 7 bases. Germline CDR1 is LNHDA and CDR2 is SQIVND (reference sequence). With 1 base clipped from V and 8 bases from J, the junction kept 8 bases outside the gene matches. This CDR3 has 15 amino acids. Written as DNA, the CDR3 is TGTGCCAGTAGTATAGCCGGCGGGGGTTGGGATGAGCAGTTCTTC. Translation gives CASSIAGGGWDEQFF.

This clonotype has at least ten counts. The chain has TRBV5-4 and TRBJ1-4; a weak D match, TRBD1 (5 bases). Germline V gene lookup returns CDR1 SGHNT and CDR2 YYREEE (reference sequence). This CDR3 is 16 amino acids long. Trimming stripped 0 bases from V and 3 bases from J, with 12 bases between. This CDR3 is CASSLEPGRANEKLFF. The CDR3 DNA reads TGTGCCAGCAGCTTGGAACCAGGGCGAGCTAATGAAAAACTGTTTTTT.